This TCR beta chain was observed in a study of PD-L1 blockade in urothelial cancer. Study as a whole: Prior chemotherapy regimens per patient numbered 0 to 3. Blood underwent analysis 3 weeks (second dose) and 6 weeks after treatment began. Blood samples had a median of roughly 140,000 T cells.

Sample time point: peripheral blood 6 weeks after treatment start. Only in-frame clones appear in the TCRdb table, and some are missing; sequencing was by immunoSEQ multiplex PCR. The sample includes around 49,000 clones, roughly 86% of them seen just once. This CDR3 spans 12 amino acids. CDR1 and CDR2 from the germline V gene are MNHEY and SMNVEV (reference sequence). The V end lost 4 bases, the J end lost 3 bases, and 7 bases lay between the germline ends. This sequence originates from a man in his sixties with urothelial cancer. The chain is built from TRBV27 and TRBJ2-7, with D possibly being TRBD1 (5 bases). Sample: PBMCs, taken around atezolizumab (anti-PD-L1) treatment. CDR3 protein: CASSSDSYEQYF. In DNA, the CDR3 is TGTGCCAGCAGTTCCGACAGCTACGAGCAGTACTTC.